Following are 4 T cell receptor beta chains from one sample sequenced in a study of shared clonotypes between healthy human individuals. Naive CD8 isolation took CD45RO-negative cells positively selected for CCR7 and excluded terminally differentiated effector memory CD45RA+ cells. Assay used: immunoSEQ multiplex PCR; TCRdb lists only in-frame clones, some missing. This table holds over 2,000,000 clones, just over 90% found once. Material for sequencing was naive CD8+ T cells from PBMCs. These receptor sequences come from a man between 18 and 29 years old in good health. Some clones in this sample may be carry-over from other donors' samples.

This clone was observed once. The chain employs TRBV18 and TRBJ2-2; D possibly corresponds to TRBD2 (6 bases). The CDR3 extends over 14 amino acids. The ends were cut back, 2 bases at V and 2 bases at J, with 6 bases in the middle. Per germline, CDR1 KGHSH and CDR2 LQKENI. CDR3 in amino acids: CASSPGTNTGELFF. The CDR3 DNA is TGTGCCAGCTCACCAGGGACTAACACCGGGGAGCTGTTTTTT. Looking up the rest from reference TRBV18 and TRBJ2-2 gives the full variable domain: NAGVMQNPRHLVRRRGQEARLRCSPMKGHSHVYWYRQLPEEGLKFMVYLQKENIIDESGMPKERFSAEFPKEGPSILRIQQVVRGDSAAYFCASSPGTNTGELFFGEGSRLTVL.

In nucleotides, the CDR3 is TGTGCCATCAGTGAGTCGAGAGACTCCTACAATGAGCAGTTCTTC. Translating gives CAISESRDSYNEQFF. The V and J genes are TRBV10-3 and TRBJ2-1, with D unclear. This CDR3 comprises 15 residues. Deletions cut 0 bases from V and 0 bases from J, with 6 bases between. From germline, CDR1 is ENHRY and CDR2 SYGVKD.

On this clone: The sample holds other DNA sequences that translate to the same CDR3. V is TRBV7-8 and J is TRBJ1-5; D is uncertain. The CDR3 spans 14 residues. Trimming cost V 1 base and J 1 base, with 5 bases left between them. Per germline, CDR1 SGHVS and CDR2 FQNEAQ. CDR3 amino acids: CASSLVRSNQPQHF. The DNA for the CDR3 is TGTGCCAGCAGCTTAGTTAGGAGCAATCAGCCCCAGCATTTT. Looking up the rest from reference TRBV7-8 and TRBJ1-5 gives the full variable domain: GAGVSQSPRYKVAKRGQDVALRCDPISGHVSLFWYQQALGQGPEFLTYFQNEAQLDKSGLPSDRFFAERPEGSVSTLKIQRTQQEDSAVYLCASSLVRSNQPQHFGDGTRLSIL.

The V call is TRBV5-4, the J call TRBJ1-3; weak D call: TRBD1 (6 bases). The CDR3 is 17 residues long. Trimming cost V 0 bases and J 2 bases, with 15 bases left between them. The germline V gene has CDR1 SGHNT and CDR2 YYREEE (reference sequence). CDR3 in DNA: TGTGCCAGCAGCTTGGGGCAGGGGAGTATAACTGGAAACACCATATATTTT. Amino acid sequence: CASSLGQGSITGNTIYF.